The TCR beta chain described here comes from a study of blood T cell repertoires in COVID-19. Looking at the study overall: Sample material is recorded as cDNA or gDNA derived from T cells, B-cell-depleted T cells, or PBMCs.

Trimming at V came to 5 bases and at J to 6 bases, leaving 11 bases not matched to a gene. This CDR3 region has 15 residues. Germline lookup yields CDR1 LGHNT and CDR2 FRNRAP. Per the authors' pipeline: The assay estimated nucleated cells by amplifying reference gene primers. The protocol was immunoSEQ multiplex PCR, while the TCRdb copy is restricted to in-frame clones and leaves out a portion. V and J calls and clone size follow that table, whereas D and trimming were derived from the DNA. The repertoire includes around 260,000 clones, about 85% of them detected once, and approximately 12% sits in the top ten.

Specimen: peripheral blood. The V call is TRBV12-5, the J call TRBJ2-7; 9 bases are shared with TRBD2. The sequence derives from a human donor in a cohort sampled during active COVID-19. Here the CDR3 reads CASGPQAGGAAEQYF. As DNA, the CDR3 is TGTGCTAGTGGTCCGCAAGCGGGAGGAGCGGCCGAGCAGTACTTC.